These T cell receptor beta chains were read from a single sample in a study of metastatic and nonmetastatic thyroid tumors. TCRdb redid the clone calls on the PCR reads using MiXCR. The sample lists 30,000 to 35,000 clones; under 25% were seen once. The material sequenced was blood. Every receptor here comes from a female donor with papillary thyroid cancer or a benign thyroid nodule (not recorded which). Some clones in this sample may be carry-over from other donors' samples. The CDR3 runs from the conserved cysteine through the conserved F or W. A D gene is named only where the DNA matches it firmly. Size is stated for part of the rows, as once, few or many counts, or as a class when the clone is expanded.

CDR3aa: CASSIPLNEQFF
CDR3nt: TGTGCCAGTAGTATCCCTCTCAATGAGCAGTTCTTC
d_gene: NA
abundance: NA
v_gene: TRBV19
j_gene: TRBJ2-1

CDR3aa: CATGLSGNTIYF
CDR3nt: TGTGCCACAGGGCTGTCTGGAAACACCATATATTTT
d_gene: NA
abundance: many
v_gene: TRBV7-2
j_gene: TRBJ1-3

CDR3aa: CASSLGPGRNTEAFF
CDR3nt: TGTGCCAGCAGCTTAGGGCCGGGGCGGAACACTGAAGCTTTCTTT
d_gene: NA
abundance: NA
v_gene: TRBV11-2
j_gene: TRBJ1-1

CDR3aa: CASTSGYTEAFF
CDR3nt: TGTGCCAGCACCTCGGGTTACACTGAAGCTTTCTTT
d_gene: NA
abundance: many
v_gene: TRBV28
j_gene: TRBJ1-1

CDR3aa: CASSEIRGREYF
CDR3nt: TGTGCCAGCAGTGAAATCAGGGGTCGTGAGTATTTT
d_gene: NA
abundance: few
v_gene: TRBV6-1
j_gene: TRBJ2-3

CDR3aa: CASSTDSTNYEQYF
CDR3nt: TGCGCCAGCAGCACAGACAGTACCAACTACGAGCAGTACTTC
d_gene: NA
abundance: NA
v_gene: TRBV5-1
j_gene: TRBJ2-7

CDR3aa: CATSPLGLAGGTDTQYF
CDR3nt: TGCGCCACTTCACCTCTGGGGCTAGCGGGGGGCACAGATACGCAGTATTTT
d_gene: TRBD2
abundance: many
v_gene: TRBV4-3
j_gene: TRBJ2-3

CDR3aa: CASRYWEAGGYTF
CDR3nt: TGTGCCAGCAGGTACTGGGAGGCTGGCGGCTACACCTTC
d_gene: NA
abundance: few
v_gene: TRBV12-3/TRBV12-4
j_gene: TRBJ1-2

CDR3aa: CASSHDWTGELFF
CDR3nt: TGTGCTAGCAGTCATGACTGGACCGGGGAGCTGTTTTTT
d_gene: NA
abundance: many
v_gene: TRBV7-7
j_gene: TRBJ2-2

CDR3aa: CAISPTGDTEAFF
CDR3nt: TGTGCCATCAGTCCGACAGGGGACACTGAAGCTTTCTTT
d_gene: TRBD1
abundance: many
v_gene: TRBV10-3
j_gene: TRBJ1-1

CDR3aa: CASIVAPLGGEQYF
CDR3nt: TGTGCCAGCATCGTAGCCCCACTGGGAGGCGAGCAGTACTTC
d_gene: NA
abundance: once
v_gene: TRBV9
j_gene: TRBJ2-7

CDR3aa: CASTPRGSYGYTF
CDR3nt: TGTGCCAGCACCCCCCGGGGAAGCTATGGCTACACCTTC
d_gene: NA
abundance: many
v_gene: TRBV9
j_gene: TRBJ1-2

CDR3aa: CASSLQPGADQPQHF
CDR3nt: TGTGCCAGCAGCTTGCAACCGGGGGCTGACCAGCCCCAGCATTTT
d_gene: NA
abundance: many
v_gene: TRBV5-4
j_gene: TRBJ1-5

CDR3aa: CASSQLNGDQYF
CDR3nt: TGCGCCAGCAGCCAATTAAACGGGGACCAGTACTTC
d_gene: NA
abundance: NA
v_gene: TRBV4-1
j_gene: TRBJ2-7

CDR3aa: CASSLGFRRGRGQGELFF
CDR3nt: TGTGCCAGCAGTTTAGGTTTCCGCAGGGGCCGGGGTCAAGGGGAGCTGTTTTTT
d_gene: NA
abundance: once
v_gene: TRBV28
j_gene: TRBJ2-2

CDR3aa: CASSYSIVRPSPLHF
CDR3nt: TGTGCCAGCAGTTACTCGATCGTCAGGCCTTCACCCCTCCACTTT
d_gene: NA
abundance: medium-sized
v_gene: TRBV6-5
j_gene: TRBJ1-6

CDR3aa: CASNQDHQINRPQHF
CDR3nt: TGCGCCAGCAACCAAGATCATCAGATCAATCGGCCCCAGCATTTT
d_gene: NA
abundance: NA
v_gene: TRBV4-3
j_gene: TRBJ1-5

CDR3aa: CASTPLAGPNTGELFF
CDR3nt: TGTGCCAGCACCCCCCTAGCGGGTCCGAACACCGGGGAGCTGTTTTTT
d_gene: TRBD2
abundance: many
v_gene: TRBV6-1
j_gene: TRBJ2-2

CDR3aa: CASSLPQENYEQYF
CDR3nt: TGTGCCAGCAGTTTACCCCAGGAAAACTACGAGCAGTACTTC
d_gene: NA
abundance: few
v_gene: TRBV12-3/TRBV12-4
j_gene: TRBJ2-7

CDR3aa: CASSEGQGAGYEQYF
CDR3nt: TGTGCCAGTAGTGAGGGACAGGGGGCCGGCTACGAGCAGTACTTC
d_gene: TRBD1
abundance: NA
v_gene: TRBV19
j_gene: TRBJ2-7

CDR3aa: CASSLEPAKGRTGELFF
CDR3nt: TGTGCCAGCAGCCTCGAGCCGGCAAAGGGACGCACCGGGGAGCTGTTTTTT
d_gene: NA
abundance: many
v_gene: TRBV11-2
j_gene: TRBJ2-2

CDR3aa: CASSLQTGTSSYEQYF
CDR3nt: TGTGCCAGCAGCTTACAAACGGGGACAAGCTCCTACGAGCAGTACTTC
d_gene: NA
abundance: NA
v_gene: TRBV7-8
j_gene: TRBJ2-7

CDR3aa: CASSPTGSQGGSSPLHF
CDR3nt: TGTGCCAGCAGTCCTACCGGCTCGCAGGGTGGCAGTTCACCCCTCCACTTT
d_gene: NA
abundance: medium-sized
v_gene: TRBV28
j_gene: TRBJ1-6

CDR3aa: CASRPPGGEDTQYF
CDR3nt: TGTGCCAGCAGACCGCCGGGAGGAGAAGATACGCAGTATTTT
d_gene: TRBD2
abundance: many
v_gene: TRBV12-3/TRBV12-4
j_gene: TRBJ2-3

CDR3aa: CASSTYSYEQFF
CDR3nt: TGTGCCAGCAGCACATATAGCTATGAGCAGTTCTTC
d_gene: NA
abundance: many
v_gene: TRBV9
j_gene: TRBJ2-1

CDR3aa: CASSMVGGPETQYF
CDR3nt: TGTGCCAGTAGTATGGTGGGAGGGCCAGAGACCCAGTACTTC
d_gene: TRBD2
abundance: NA
v_gene: TRBV19
j_gene: TRBJ2-5